The clone carrying this T cell receptor (beta chain) was counted only a few times. Per the study methods: Counts of nucleated cells, estimated from reference gene primer amplification, were obtained. Using immunoSEQ multiplex PCR, the repertoire was profiled, and TCRdb retains in-frame clones only, with some absent. Clonal size and the V and J genes are those of that table, whereas D and trimming came from the DNA. The profile shows roughly 410,000 clones, about nine tenths of them singletons. Germline V gene lookup returns CDR1 MNHEY and CDR2 SMNVEV (reference sequence). The V and J ends lost 6 bases and 6 bases respectively, with 12 bases between them. The CDR3 consists of 13 residues. Seattle's enrolled individuals joined amid active infection and were then monitored longitudinally. The data stem from a study of blood T cell repertoires in COVID-19. The overall study: From the United States, Italy and Spain came samples of acute and convalescent COVID-19. The analysed material was cDNA or gDNA that came from T cells, B-cell-depleted T cells, or PBMCs.

Sequenced material: peripheral blood. The genes are TRBV27 and TRBJ1-3, with unresolved D. The sequence came from a woman aged 40 to 49 with COVID-19, enrolled during active disease. The CDR3 region is CASRQYSSNTIYF. DNA of the CDR3: TGTGCCAGCAGACAGTATTCTTCAAACACCATATATTTT.